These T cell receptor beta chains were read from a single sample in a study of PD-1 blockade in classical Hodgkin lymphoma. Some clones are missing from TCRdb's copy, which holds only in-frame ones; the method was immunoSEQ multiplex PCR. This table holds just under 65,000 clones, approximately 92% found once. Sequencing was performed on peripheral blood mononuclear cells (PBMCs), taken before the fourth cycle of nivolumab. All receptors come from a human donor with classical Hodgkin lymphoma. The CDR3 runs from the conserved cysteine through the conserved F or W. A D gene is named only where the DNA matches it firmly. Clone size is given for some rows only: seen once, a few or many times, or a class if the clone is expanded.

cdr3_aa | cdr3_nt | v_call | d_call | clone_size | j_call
CASSAGRHGNSPLHF | TGTGCCAGCAGTGCTGGGAGGCATGGAAATTCACCCCTCCACTTT | TRBV2 | - | - | TRBJ1-6
CASSLEPELGYEQYF | TGTGCCAGCAGCTTGGAACCAGAATTAGGCTACGAGCAGTACTTC | TRBV5-4 | - | - | TRBJ2-7
CASSLTGADNSPLHF | TGCGCCAGCAGCTTGACGGGCGCCGATAATTCACCCCTCCACTTT | TRBV5-1 | - | few | TRBJ1-6
CASSPGQGRPDTQYF | TGTGCCAGCAGCCCAGGACAGGGGAGGCCAGATACGCAGTATTTT | TRBV5-8 | TRBD1 | - | TRBJ2-3
CASSSNRAGETQYF | TGTGCCAGCAGTTCGAACAGGGCTGGGGAGACCCAGTACTTC | TRBV27 | - | - | TRBJ2-5
CASSVTGLSSYEQYF | TGTGCCAGCAGCGTAACGGGACTGAGCTCCTACGAGCAGTACTTC | TRBV7-2 | - | - | TRBJ2-7
CASSQLARDSVYNEQFF | TGCGCCAGCAGCCAACTGGCTCGGGACAGTGTCTACAATGAGCAGTTCTTC | TRBV4-1 | TRBD1 | - | TRBJ2-1
CASSITSGKFHYGYTF | TGTGCCAGTAGTATAACGTCCGGGAAATTTCACTATGGCTACACCTTC | TRBV19 | - | - | TRBJ1-2
CASCLDRANYGYTF | TGCGCCAGCTGTCTCGACAGGGCTAACTATGGCTACACCTTC | TRBV5-1 | TRBD1 | - | TRBJ1-2
CSVEESTGGNNEQFF | TGCAGCGTTGAAGAATCCACCGGCGGGAACAATGAGCAGTTCTTC | TRBV29-1 | - | - | TRBJ2-1
CASYPGPPGEQYF | TGTGCCTCATACCCGGGGCCGCCCGGCGAGCAGTACTTC | TRBV30 | - | - | TRBJ2-7
CASSVLPAGRDSYEQYF | TGTGCCAGCAGTGTCCTCCCCGCGGGGCGGGACTCCTACGAGCAGTACTTC | TRBV6-1 | - | - | TRBJ2-7
CASRFPGQGRNTIYF | TGTGCCAGCAGATTCCCGGGACAGGGTCGAAACACCATATATTTT | TRBV6-1 | TRBD1 | once | TRBJ1-3
CASSIGRTSGRAWEQFF | TGTGCCAGTAGTATAGGGAGGACTAGCGGGAGGGCATGGGAGCAGTTCTTC | TRBV19 | TRBD2 | - | TRBJ2-1
CASSPIGELFF | TGTGCCAGCAGCCCAATAGGGGAGCTGTTTTTT | TRBV7-6 | - | - | TRBJ2-2
CASSPLTGELFF | TGTGCCAGCTCACCATTGACCGGGGAGCTGTTTTTT | TRBV18 | - | - | TRBJ2-2
CASSEATGGTEQFF | TGTGCCAGCAGTGAAGCCACAGGGGGCACTGAGCAGTTCTTC | TRBV6-1 | TRBD1 | - | TRBJ2-1
CAISELTQTNEQFF | TGTGCCATCAGTGAGCTGACCCAGACCAATGAGCAGTTCTTC | TRBV10-3 | - | - | TRBJ2-1
CARRARGTGDGELFF | TGTGCCAGAAGGGCCCGGGGGACCGGGGACGGGGAGCTGTTTTTT | TRBV5-3 | - | - | TRBJ2-2
CASSYPTGEWRYEQYF | TGTGCCAGCAGTTACCCCACAGGGGAATGGCGCTACGAGCAGTACTTC | TRBV6-6 | TRBD1 | - | TRBJ2-7
CAAGQPYEQYF | TGTGCCGCGGGACAGCCCTACGAGCAGTACTTC | TRBV10-3 | - | - | TRBJ2-7
CASSQGHGNLNYGYTF | TGCGCCAGCAGCCAGGGACACGGGAACCTTAACTATGGCTACACCTTC | TRBV4-1 | - | - | TRBJ1-2
CASSPGGTGVPEQYF | TGTGCCAGCAGCCCAGGAGGGACAGGGGTCCCCGAGCAGTACTTC | TRBV13 | TRBD1 | few | TRBJ2-7
CAWTTGGYEQYF | TGTGCCTGGACTACGGGAGGGTACGAGCAGTACTTC | TRBV30 | TRBD2 | - | TRBJ2-7
CASSQGVGTEAFF | TGTGCCAGCAGCCAGGGGGTTGGCACTGAAGCTTTCTTT | TRBV13 | TRBD1 | - | TRBJ1-1
CATIGAGSSYNEQFF | TGTGCCACAATAGGAGCGGGTAGCTCCTACAATGAGCAGTTCTTC | TRBV7-8 | - | - | TRBJ2-1
CASSLELGAGNTEAFF | TGCGCCAGCAGCTTGGAGTTGGGGGCGGGTAACACTGAAGCTTTCTTT | TRBV5-1 | - | - | TRBJ1-1
CATSRGTGEVYEQYF | TGTGCCACCAGCAGAGGGACAGGGGAGGTCTACGAGCAGTACTTC | TRBV15 | TRBD1 | few | TRBJ2-7
CASSSPGAGEQYF | TGCGCCAGCAGCTCCCCGGGAGCGGGCGAGCAGTACTTC | TRBV4-1 | - | - | TRBJ2-7
CASSQRLAGVEQYF | TGTGCCAGCAGCCAACGACTAGCGGGAGTTGAGCAGTACTTC | TRBV14 | TRBD2 | - | TRBJ2-7
CASSLEHGAPNEKLFF | TGTGCCAGCAGCTTAGAACATGGGGCTCCTAATGAAAAACTGTTTTTT | TRBV7-6 | - | once | TRBJ1-4
CASREQGNTEAFF | TGTGCCAGCAGGGAACAGGGGAACACTGAAGCTTTCTTT | TRBV6-1 | - | - | TRBJ1-1